The T cell receptor beta chain under discussion was sequenced for a study of cytomegalovirus exposure and HLA in healthy donors. Study in general: Findings of an earlier analysis included around 120 million unique TCR beta sequences from 200 million or so T cells. Study-level findings and limits: A previous analysis found most TCR beta V segments productive roughly 90% or roughly 30% of the time. According to the study, around 150 TCR beta chains were cytomegalovirus-associated.

CDR1 is SGHRS, CDR2 YFSETQ, per germline. The V and J ends lost 4 bases and 8 bases, in that order; junction bases with no gene match: 7. The CDR3 loop spans 13 amino acids. This clone was observed a few times. Its antigen is not known. Primers included in the PCR were 60 Vbeta and 13 Jbeta primers. The protocol was immunoSEQ multiplex PCR, while the TCRdb copy is restricted to in-frame clones and leaves out a portion. Altogether some 100,000 clones are present, 77% being singletons, with the ten largest covering 11%. The chain couples TRBV5-1 to TRBJ1-2; 8 bases align to TRBD1. This TCR was recovered from a man in his forties or fifties in good health and CMV-seropositive. Sequenced input: PBMCs. DNA of the CDR3: TGCGCCAGCAGCCTGGACAGGGTTCGCGGCTACACCTTC. This translates into CASSLDRVRGYTF.